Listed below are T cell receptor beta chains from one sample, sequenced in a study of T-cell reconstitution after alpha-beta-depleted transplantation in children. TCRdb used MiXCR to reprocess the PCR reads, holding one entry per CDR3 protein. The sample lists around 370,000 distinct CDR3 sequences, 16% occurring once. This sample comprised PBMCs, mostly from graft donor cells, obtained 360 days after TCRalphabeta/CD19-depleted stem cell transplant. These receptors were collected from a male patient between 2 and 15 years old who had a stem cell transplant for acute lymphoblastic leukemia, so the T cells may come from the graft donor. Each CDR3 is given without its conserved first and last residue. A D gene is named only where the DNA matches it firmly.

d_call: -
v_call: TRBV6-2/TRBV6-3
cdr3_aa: ASSFLARSGELF

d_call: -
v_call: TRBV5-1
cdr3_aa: ASRFGGGQETQY

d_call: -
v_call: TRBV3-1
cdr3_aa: ASSQMTRETQY

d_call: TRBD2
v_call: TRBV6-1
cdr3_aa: ASRRTSGRIDEQY

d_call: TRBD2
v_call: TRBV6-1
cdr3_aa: ASRTGLVNDEQF

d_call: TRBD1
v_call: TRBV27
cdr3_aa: ASSPRTGGTEAF

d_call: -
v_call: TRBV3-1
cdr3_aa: ASSQVPSGANVLT

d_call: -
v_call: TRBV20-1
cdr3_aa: SARDGPWRVTGELF

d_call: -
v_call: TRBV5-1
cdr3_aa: ASSLRGGGYVNTEAF

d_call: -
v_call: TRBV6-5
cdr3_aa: ASSYDMGGQQETQY

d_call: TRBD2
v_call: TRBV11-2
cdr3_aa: ASSSINIAGSVFSTDTQY

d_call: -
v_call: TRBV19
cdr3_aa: ASSTKRAQGYNEQF

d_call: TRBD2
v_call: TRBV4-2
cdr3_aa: ASSQRTGGYYEQY

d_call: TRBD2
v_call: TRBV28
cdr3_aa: ASSQLATNTGELF

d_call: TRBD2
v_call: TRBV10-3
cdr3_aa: AITSGTSGNNEQF

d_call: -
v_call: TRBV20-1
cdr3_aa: SERSDSRVTDTQY

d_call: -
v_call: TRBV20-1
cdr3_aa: SAPQGLNTGELF

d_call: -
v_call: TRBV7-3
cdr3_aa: HDSGERSNQPQH

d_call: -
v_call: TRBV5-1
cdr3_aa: ASSPTGSGWSSYNEQF

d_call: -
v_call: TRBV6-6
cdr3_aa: ASSIGQYEQY

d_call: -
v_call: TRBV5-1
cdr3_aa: ASSGGASPDTQY

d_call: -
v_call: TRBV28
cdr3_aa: ASSSPGGQGETEEQY

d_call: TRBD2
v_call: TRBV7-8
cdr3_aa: ASSLIIGLAGGDSGELF

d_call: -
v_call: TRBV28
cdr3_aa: ASSAVLGRRETQY

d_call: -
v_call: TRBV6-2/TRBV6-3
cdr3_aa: ASSYAGPFDAQH

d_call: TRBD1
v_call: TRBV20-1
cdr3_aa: SAPVPGQGLNTEAF

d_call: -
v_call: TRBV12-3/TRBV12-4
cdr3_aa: ASSLALDRYNEQF

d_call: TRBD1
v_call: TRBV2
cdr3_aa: ASNQGVANTGELF

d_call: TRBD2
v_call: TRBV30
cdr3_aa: AWIARGETQY

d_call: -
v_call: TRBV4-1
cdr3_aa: ASSQGGPGELF

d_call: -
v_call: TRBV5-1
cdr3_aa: ASSLVGMDYNEQF

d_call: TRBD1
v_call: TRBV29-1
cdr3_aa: SVNKMGQGGETQY

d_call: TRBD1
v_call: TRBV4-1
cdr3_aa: ASSREGQGFNEQF

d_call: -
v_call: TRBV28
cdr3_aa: ASSPLYQVNPGYEQY

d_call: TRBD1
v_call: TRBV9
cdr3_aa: ASSVGQAADYYGYT

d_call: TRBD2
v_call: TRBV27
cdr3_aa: ASSLSWLAGSPYNEQF

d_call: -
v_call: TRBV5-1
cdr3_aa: ASSLGDSSYEQY

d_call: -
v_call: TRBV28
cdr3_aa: ASSLHNYEQY

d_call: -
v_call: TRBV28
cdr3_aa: ASSLRGAMQY

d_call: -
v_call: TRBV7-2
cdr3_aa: ASSPLYGRAYNEQF

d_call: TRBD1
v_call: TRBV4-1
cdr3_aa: ASSQPGQGHYEQY

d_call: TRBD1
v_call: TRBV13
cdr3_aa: ASSWTGQKADTEAF

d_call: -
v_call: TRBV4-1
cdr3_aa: ASSPHVGNTEAF

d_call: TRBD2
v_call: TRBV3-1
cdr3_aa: ASSQDTPLAGFTDTQY

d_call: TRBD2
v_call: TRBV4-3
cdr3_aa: ASSQERLAVTDTQY

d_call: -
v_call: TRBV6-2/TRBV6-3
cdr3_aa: ASRPHREYQPQH

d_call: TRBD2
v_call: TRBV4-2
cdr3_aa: ASSQDESTSIYEQY

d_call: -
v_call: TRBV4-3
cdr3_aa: ASSQDPTNYGYT

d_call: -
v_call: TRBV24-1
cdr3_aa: ATSDFRVGGQRTDTQY

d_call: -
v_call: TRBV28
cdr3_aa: ASSPRELSGNTIY

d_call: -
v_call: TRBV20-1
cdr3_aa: SARDIPGVGLSYEQY

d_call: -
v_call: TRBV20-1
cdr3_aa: SARDGARGETQY

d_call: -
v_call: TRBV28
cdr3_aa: ASSSPPILQQF

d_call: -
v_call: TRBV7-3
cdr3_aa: ASSLIGGGRETQY

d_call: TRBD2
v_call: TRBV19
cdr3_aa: ASSSLAGGSNEQF

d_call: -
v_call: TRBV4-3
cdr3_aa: ASSQDRGTSGYT

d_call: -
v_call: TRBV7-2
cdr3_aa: ASSFPRDILNTEAF

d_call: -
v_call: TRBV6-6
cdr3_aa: ASRPQVGEKLF

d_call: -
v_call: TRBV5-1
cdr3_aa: ASGAGANVLT